This T cell receptor beta chain was captured in a study of blood T cell repertoires in COVID-19. The wider study: There were acute and convalescent COVID-19 samples, and they came from the United States, Italy and Spain. Nucleic acid was either cDNA or gDNA, and it came from T cells, B-cell-depleted T cells, or PBMCs.

V lost 4 bases, J lost 1 base, and 22 bases lay in between. Germline loops: CDR1 MDHEN, CDR2 SYDVKM. The CDR3 length is 18 residues. Original data processing: Estimation of nucleated cell counts relied on the amplification of reference gene primers. The assay was immunoSEQ multiplex PCR, and TCRdb's table has in-frame clones only and misses some. The V and J calls and clone size come from that table; D and trimming were worked out from the DNA. The sample has around 58,000 clones; nearly 90% are singletons. The clonotype originates from a man between 60 and 75 years old with active COVID-19. The sequencing input was peripheral blood. The chain combines TRBV28 with TRBJ1-1; TRBD1 is a possible D gene (5 bases). CDR3 residues: CASSSSLRALLWNTEAFF. DNA for the CDR3: TGTGCCAGCAGTTCATCCCTCAGGGCCCTTCTATGGAACACTGAAGCTTTCTTT.